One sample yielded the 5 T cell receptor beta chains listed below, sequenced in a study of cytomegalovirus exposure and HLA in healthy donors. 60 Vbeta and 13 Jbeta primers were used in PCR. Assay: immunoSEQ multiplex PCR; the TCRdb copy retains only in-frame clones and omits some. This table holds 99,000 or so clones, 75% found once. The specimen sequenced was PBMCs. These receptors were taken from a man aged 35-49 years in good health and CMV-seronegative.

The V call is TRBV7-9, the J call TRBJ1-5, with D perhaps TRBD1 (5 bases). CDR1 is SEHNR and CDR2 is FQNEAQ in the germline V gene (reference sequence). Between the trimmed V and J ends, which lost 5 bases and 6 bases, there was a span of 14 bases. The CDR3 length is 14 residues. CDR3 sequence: CASSPGLGAQPQHF. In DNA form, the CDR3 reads TGTGCCAGCAGCCCAGGGCTCGGCGCTCAGCCCCAGCATTTT. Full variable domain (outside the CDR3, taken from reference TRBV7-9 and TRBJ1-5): DTGVSQNPRHKITKRGQNVTFRCDPISEHNRLYWYRQTLGQGPEFLTYFQNEAQLEKSRLLSDRFSAERPKGSFSTLEIQRTEQGDSAMYLCASSPGLGAQPQHFGDGTRLSIL.

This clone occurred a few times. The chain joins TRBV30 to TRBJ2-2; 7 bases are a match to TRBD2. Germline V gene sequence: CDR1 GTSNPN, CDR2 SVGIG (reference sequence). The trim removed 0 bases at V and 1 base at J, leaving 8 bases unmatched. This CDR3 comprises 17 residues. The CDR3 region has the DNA TGTGCCTGGAGTGTACCCTTGGGGAGGGGGAACACCGGGGAGCTGTTTTTT. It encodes CAWSVPLGRGNTGELFF.

CDR3 bases: TGTGCCAGTAGTATCGCTAGCGGGGGCCAAGAGACCCAGTACTTC. Protein sequence: CASSIASGGQETQYF. V and J are TRBV19 and TRBJ2-5; 10 bases align to TRBD2. Germline assignment: CDR1 LNHDA and CDR2 SQIVND (reference sequence). The CDR3 is 15 amino acids. J lost 1 base, V lost 3 bases, and 2 bases had no gene match.

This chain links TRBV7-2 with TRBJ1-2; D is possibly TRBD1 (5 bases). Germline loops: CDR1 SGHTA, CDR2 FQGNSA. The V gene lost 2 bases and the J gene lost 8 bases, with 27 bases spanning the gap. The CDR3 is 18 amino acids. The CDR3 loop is CASSLLQGRASSFWGYTF. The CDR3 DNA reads TGTGCCAGCAGCTTACTCCAGGGCAGGGCTTCTTCTTTCTGGGGCTACACCTTC.

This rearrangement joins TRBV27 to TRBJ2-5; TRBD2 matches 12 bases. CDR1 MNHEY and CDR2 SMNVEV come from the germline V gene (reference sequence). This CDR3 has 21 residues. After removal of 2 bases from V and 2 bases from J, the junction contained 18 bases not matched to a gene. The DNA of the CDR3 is TGTGCCAGCAGTTTAACCCTCCGGACTAGCGGGATTGGTGGGAGGCAAGAGACCCAGTACTTC. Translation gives CASSLTLRTSGIGGRQETQYF.